These T cell receptor beta chains were read from a single sample in a study of cytomegalovirus exposure and HLA in healthy donors. The method was immunoSEQ multiplex PCR; TCRdb's version includes in-frame clones alone and lacks a portion of them. The sample includes some 76,000 clones, around 84% of them seen just once. Sequencing was carried out using PBMCs. These receptors originate from a woman in her thirties or forties in good health and CMV-seropositive. Each CDR3 is given with its conserved first and last residue. Each record gives: D gene, V gene, J gene, clone size, CDR3 DNA, CDR3 protein. A D gene is named only where the DNA matches it firmly. Size values are once, few and many counts, or a class for expanded clones, and some rows have none.

TRBD1	TRBV18	TRBJ2-5	.	TGTGCCAGCTCACTTAACTACGGGACAGGGAGAACCCAAGAGACCCAGTACTTC	CASSLNYGTGRTQETQYF
TRBD1	TRBV7-9	TRBJ1-4	few	TGTGCCAGCACCCTGCGACAGGGTCAGAATGAAAAACTGTTTTTT	CASTLRQGQNEKLFF
TRBD1	TRBV7-8	TRBJ2-7	.	TGTGCCAGCAGCTTAGTCCGGGACAGGGCCTACGAGCAGTACTTC	CASSLVRDRAYEQYF
.	TRBV6-5	TRBJ2-3	.	TGTGCCAGCAAGAGAGGCACAGATACGCAGTATTTT	CASKRGTDTQYF
.	TRBV11-2	TRBJ1-2	.	TGTGCCAGCAGCTTAGGTACAACCTATGGCTACACCTTC	CASSLGTTYGYTF
TRBD1	TRBV4-2	TRBJ2-1	.	TGTGCCAGCAGCCCACCCCCGGGACAGGGGCTCAATGAGCAGTTCTTC	CASSPPPGQGLNEQFF
.	TRBV28	TRBJ1-6	.	TGTGCCAGCAGTCAGAGGGGGACCTCACCCCTCCACTTT	CASSQRGTSPLHF
TRBD1	TRBV5-6	TRBJ2-7	.	TGTGCCAGCAGCTTGGAGGTGACAGGGTCCTACGAGCAGTACTTC	CASSLEVTGSYEQYF
.	TRBV4-3	TRBJ2-1	.	TGCGCCAGCAGCCAAGAGGGACTGCCGTACTCCTACAATGAGCAGTTCTTC	CASSQEGLPYSYNEQFF
.	TRBV28	TRBJ1-5	.	TGTGCCAGCAGGGAAGGACAGTCCAATCAGCCCCAGCATTTT	CASREGQSNQPQHF